This T cell receptor beta chain came from a study of T cells after yellow fever vaccination. Overall study findings and caveats: Weaker, the secondary response peaked sooner, at day 5 versus 15. Re-detected after boosting: most primary clones, almost 98% of CD4 and about 90% of CD8. Clonotypes appearing in both CD4 and CD8 compartments existed, and their share was small. Contaminants from the bulk population, in the form of abundant clonotypes, could be found in FACS-sorted repertoires.

Regarding this clonotype: The antigen remains undetermined.

One entry per CDR3 protein, called by TCRdb with MiXCR from the 5' RACE reads. Among approximately 350,000 distinct CDR3 sequences listed, approximately 10% were seen once. The sequences come from PBMCs, collected on the day of the first yellow fever vaccination. The TCR comes from a young man who received the YFV17D yellow fever vaccine.

The CDR3 spells CASSPGTQETQYF. The CDR3 bases are TGCGCCAGCAGCCCCGGAACACAAGAGACCCAGTACTTC. The chain joins TRBV5-1 to TRBJ2-5; no firm D call. This CDR3 comprises 13 residues. The germline gives CDR1 SGHRS, CDR2 YFSETQ. Trimming pared 4 bases from V and 2 bases from J, leaving 9 bases between.